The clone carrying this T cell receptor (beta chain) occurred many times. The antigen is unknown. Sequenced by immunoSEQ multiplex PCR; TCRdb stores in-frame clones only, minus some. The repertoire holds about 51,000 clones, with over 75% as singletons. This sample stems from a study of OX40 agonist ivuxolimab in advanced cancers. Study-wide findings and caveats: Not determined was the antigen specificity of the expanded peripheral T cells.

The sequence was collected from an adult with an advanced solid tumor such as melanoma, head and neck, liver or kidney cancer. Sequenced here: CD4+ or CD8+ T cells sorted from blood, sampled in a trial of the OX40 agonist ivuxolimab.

The CDR3 region is CASSSGQARRAFF. For the CDR3, the DNA is TGCGCCAGCAGCTCCGGACAGGCGCGAAGGGCTTTCTTT. This rearrangement joins TRBV5-1 to TRBJ1-1; 7 nucleotides match TRBD1. There are 13 residues in the CDR3. Trimming at V came to 3 bases and at J to 11 bases, leaving 10 bases not matched to a gene. From germline, CDR1 is SGHRS and CDR2 YFSETQ.